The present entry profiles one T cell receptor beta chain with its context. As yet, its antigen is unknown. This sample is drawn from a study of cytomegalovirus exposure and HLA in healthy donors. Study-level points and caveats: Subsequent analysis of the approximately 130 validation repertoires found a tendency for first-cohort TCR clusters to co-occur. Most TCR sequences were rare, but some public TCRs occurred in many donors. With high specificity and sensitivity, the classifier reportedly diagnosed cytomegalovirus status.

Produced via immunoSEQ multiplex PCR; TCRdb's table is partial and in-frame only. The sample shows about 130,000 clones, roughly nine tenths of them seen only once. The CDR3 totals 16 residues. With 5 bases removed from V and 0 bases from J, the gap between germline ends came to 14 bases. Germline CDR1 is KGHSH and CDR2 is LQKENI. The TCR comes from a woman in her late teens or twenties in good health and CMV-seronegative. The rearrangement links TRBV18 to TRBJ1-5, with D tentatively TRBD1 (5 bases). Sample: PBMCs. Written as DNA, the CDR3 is TGTGCCAGCTCAACCGTGGCTGGGGCTAGCAATCAGCCCCAGCATTTT. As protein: CASSTVAGASNQPQHF.